This is a list of T cell receptor beta chains from one sample in a study of cytotoxic CD8 clonotypes in ibrutinib-treated CLL. Measured with immunoSEQ multiplex PCR; TCRdb has only the in-frame clones, and not every one. This repertoire shows 35,000 to 50,000 clones, 60% to 75% found once; its top ten account for about 9.4%. Here the sequenced sample was PBMCs, taken at disease progression, from a patient treated with ibrutinib. These receptors originate from a human donor with chronic lymphocytic leukemia. Each CDR3 is given with its conserved first and last residue. D genes are given only for firm matches. The size field is filled for only some rows; it gives once, few, many or a size class.

cdr3_length	d_call	j_call	v_call	clone_size	cdr3_nt	cdr3_aa
14	NA	TRBJ1-5	TRBV19	NA	TGTGCCAGTAGTCCGAGACAGTCCCTACAACCCCAGCATTTT	CASSPRQSLQPQHF
17	TRBD2	TRBJ2-1	TRBV28	NA	TGTGCCAGCAGTTTAAGAACATCTAGCGGCTCCTACAATGAGCAGTTCTTC	CASSLRTSSGSYNEQFF
15	NA	TRBJ2-7	TRBV6-1	NA	TGTGCCAGCAGTGATGGGGACGGGAGCTCCTACGAGCAGTACTTC	CASSDGDGSSYEQYF
15	NA	TRBJ2-1	TRBV28	NA	TGTGCCAGCAGCCTCGGCGGAGGGCCGAACAATGAGCAGTTCTTC	CASSLGGGPNNEQFF
15	NA	TRBJ1-3	TRBV28	NA	TGTGCCAGCAGTTTAGGCCAGGGGTTTGGAAACACCATATATTTT	CASSLGQGFGNTIYF
15	TRBD1	TRBJ2-7	TRBV7-9	NA	TGTGCCAGCAGCTTATATGACAGGGGGCACCACGAGCAGTACTTC	CASSLYDRGHHEQYF
14	NA	TRBJ1-2	TRBV7-3	NA	TGTGCCAGCAGTCCAGGGAGTTCTAACTATGGCTACACCTTC	CASSPGSSNYGYTF
14	TRBD1	TRBJ2-3	TRBV5-4	NA	TGTGCCAGCAGCTTTTCCCAGGGGGCAGATACGCAGTATTTT	CASSFSQGADTQYF
16	TRBD1	TRBJ1-3	TRBV13	NA	TGTGCCAGCAGCGAAGGCCGGGACAGGGGAGGAAACACCATATATTTT	CASSEGRDRGGNTIYF
15	TRBD1	TRBJ2-4	TRBV27	NA	TGTGCCAGCAGTTTGATGGGGGACAGCCAAAACATTCAGTACTTC	CASSLMGDSQNIQYF
11	NA	TRBJ1-1	TRBV7-9	once	TGTGCCAGCAGCCGCTACACTGAAGCTTTCTTT	CASSRYTEAFF
20	TRBD1	TRBJ2-1	TRBV10-3	NA	TGTGCCATCAGGCCCTGGGGACAGGGGGCAGGACAGCGGGACGGCAATGAGCAGTTCTTC	CAIRPWGQGAGQRDGNEQFF
11	NA	TRBJ1-1	TRBV20-1	few	TGCAGTGCTAGTCCCAGGGTTGAAGCTTTCTTT	CSASPRVEAFF